This is a list of T cell receptor beta chains from one sample in a study of cytomegalovirus exposure and HLA in healthy donors. The assay was immunoSEQ multiplex PCR, and TCRdb's table has in-frame clones only and misses some. The sample has 95,000 to 150,000 clones; 75% to 90% are singletons. The specimen was PBMCs. Every receptor here comes from a man aged 25 to 45 in good health and CMV-seronegative. Both conserved end residues are part of each CDR3. D genes are given only for firm matches. Only some rows state a clone size, as once, few, many or a class for expanded clones.

d_gene	v_gene	abundance	j_gene	CDR3nt	CDR3aa
TRBD2	TRBV5-1	NA	TRBJ2-7	TGCGCCAGCAGCTTGGACCCCCGGGGGGGGCAGATCGGCGAGCAGTACTTC	CASSLDPRGGQIGEQYF
NA	TRBV6-5	NA	TRBJ1-1	TGTGCCAGCAGACGATCGGACAGATCTGAAGCTTTCTTT	CASRRSDRSEAFF
NA	TRBV11-2	NA	TRBJ1-1	TGTGCCAGCAGCCTCCAGGGGATGAACACTGAAGCTTTCTTT	CASSLQGMNTEAFF
NA	TRBV5-1	NA	TRBJ2-2	TGCGCCAGCAGCTTGCCCTCGACAGGGAACACCGGGGAGCTGTTTTTT	CASSLPSTGNTGELFF
TRBD1	TRBV19	NA	TRBJ1-5	TGTGCCACCAAACAGGGGAGGAGCAATCAGCCCCAGCATTTT	CATKQGRSNQPQHF
NA	TRBV7-9	NA	TRBJ2-2	TGTGCCAGCAGACACATCAACACCGGGGAGCTGTTTTTT	CASRHINTGELFF
NA	TRBV7-9	NA	TRBJ2-7	TGTGCCAGCAGCTTAGAGGGGAGGGGGAGCTACGAGCAGTACTTC	CASSLEGRGSYEQYF
TRBD1	TRBV7-8	NA	TRBJ2-2	TGTGCCAGCAGCTTGAGGACAGGGGTTAGCACCGGGGAGCTGTTTTTT	CASSLRTGVSTGELFF
NA	TRBV5-4	NA	TRBJ2-5	TGTGCCAGCAGCTTGGATCTGGAGGGGGAGACCCAGTACTTC	CASSLDLEGETQYF
NA	TRBV5-6	NA	TRBJ2-2	TGTGCCAGCAGCTCCCAAGGCAGGGGGCTGTTTTTT	CASSSQGRGLFF
NA	TRBV5-6	few	TRBJ1-6	TGTGCCAGCAGCTTGATAGCAGGGGAGAATTCACCCCTCCACTTT	CASSLIAGENSPLHF
NA	TRBV5-1	NA	TRBJ2-3	TGCGCCAGCAGCTTGGGGTTCTCTGTCGGGAGTGATACGCAGTATTTT	CASSLGFSVGSDTQYF
TRBD1	TRBV15	NA	TRBJ1-2	TGTGCCACCAGCGCCCGGACAGGGCCAGGCGATGGCTACACCTTC	CATSARTGPGDGYTF
TRBD1	TRBV7-9	few	TRBJ2-2	TGTGCCAGCAGCTTAGACCCTTTTGGGACAGTGAACACCGGGGAGCTGTTTTTT	CASSLDPFGTVNTGELFF
NA	TRBV7-2	once	TRBJ1-6	TGTGCCAGCAGCTTAGATCGGGCAGGGAATTCACCCCTCCACTTT	CASSLDRAGNSPLHF
TRBD2	TRBV7-6	NA	TRBJ2-7	TGTGCCAGCAGCTTAGAGGGTTCGAGCGGGGGGGCGTACGAGCAGTACTTC	CASSLEGSSGGAYEQYF
TRBD1	TRBV27	few	TRBJ2-7	TGTGCCAGCAGTTTCCCCGGGACAGGTTTCTACGAGCAGTACTTC	CASSFPGTGFYEQYF
TRBD1	TRBV6-6	NA	TRBJ1-3	TGTGCCAGCAGCCTCCGGGGCAGGGGGGTGGACACCATATATTTT	CASSLRGRGVDTIYF